This T cell receptor (beta chain) was observed in a study of cytomegalovirus exposure and HLA in healthy donors. Study-wide points: Overall, roughly 160 TCR beta chains were annotated as cytomegalovirus-associated.

The PCR was carried out with 60 Vbeta primers and 13 Jbeta primers. Profiling relied on immunoSEQ multiplex PCR, and the TCRdb table lists in-frame clones only, not all of them. This sample has some 130,000 clones, with 79% found just once. This clone has a handful of counts. Its target is unknown. Germline V gene data show CDR1 as ENHRY and CDR2 as SYGVKD. The ends were cut back, 10 bases at V and 3 bases at J, with 12 bases in the middle. The CDR3 loop spans 12 amino acids. The sample taken for sequencing was PBMCs. This chain connects TRBV10-3 to TRBJ1-1; D not certain. This TCR was sampled from a man aged 35 to 55 in good health and CMV-seropositive. The CDR3 loop reads CATSPADTEAFF. The CDR3 bases are TGTGCCACCTCACCCGCGGACACTGAAGCTTTCTTT.